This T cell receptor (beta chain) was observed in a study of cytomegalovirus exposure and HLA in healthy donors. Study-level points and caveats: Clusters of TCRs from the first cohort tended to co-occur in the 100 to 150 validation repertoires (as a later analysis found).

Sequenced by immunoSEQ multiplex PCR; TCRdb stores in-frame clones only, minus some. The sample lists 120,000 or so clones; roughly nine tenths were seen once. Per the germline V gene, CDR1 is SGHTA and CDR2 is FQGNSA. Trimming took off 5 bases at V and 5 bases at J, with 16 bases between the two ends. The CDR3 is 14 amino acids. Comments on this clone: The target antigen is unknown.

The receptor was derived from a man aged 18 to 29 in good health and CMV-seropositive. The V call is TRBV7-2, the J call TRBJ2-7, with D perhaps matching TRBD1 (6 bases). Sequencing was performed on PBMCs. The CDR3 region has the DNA TGTGCCAGCAGCACCCGACAGGACCTGGACGAGCAGTACTTC. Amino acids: CASSTRQDLDEQYF.